This T cell receptor (beta chain) was captured in a study of T cell responses to AZD1222 COVID-19 vaccine. This CDR3 region has 15 residues. The V segment lost 5 bases and the J segment 2 bases; nucleotides outside the gene matches: 5. Looked up from germline, CDR1 is SGHTS and CDR2 is YDEGEE. Broader study findings: Donor demographics were predominantly white British with a female majority; clonal diversity may be underestimated.

TCRdb's copy holds only in-frame clones and misses some; the assay was immunoSEQ multiplex PCR. The sample comprises tens of thousands of clones, around 85% of which are singletons, and 6.3% rests with the top ten. This clone was observed once. Its antigen remains unidentified. This sequence was found in an adult in good health. Here the sequenced sample was peripheral blood, taken on day 0 of AZD1222 vaccination. The chain links TRBV5-8 to TRBJ2-3, with 10 bases that match TRBD2. This chain's CDR3 is CASRTGTSATDTQYF. CDR3 sequence (DNA): TGTGCCAGCAGGACCGGGACTAGCGCCACAGATACGCAGTATTTT.